Below, one T cell receptor (beta chain) is given with its context. Only in-frame clones appear in the TCRdb table, and some are missing; sequencing was by immunoSEQ multiplex PCR. The data contain hundreds of thousands of clones, about 87% of them singletons. The data belong to a study of blood T cell repertoires in COVID-19. Study at large: Specimens from acute and convalescent COVID-19 originated in the United States, Italy and Spain.

Sequenced input: peripheral blood. This receptor was taken from a woman aged 70-85 years with COVID-19, enrolled during active disease.

The CDR3 DNA reads as TGTGCCAGCAGGCCGGGACAGGGAGGCGAGCAGTACTTC. Its translation: CASRPGQGGEQYF. The chain joins TRBV6-5 to TRBJ2-7, with 9 bases lining up with TRBD1. Germline V gives CDR1 MNHEY, CDR2 SVGAGI. The CDR3 covers 13 residues. Trimming cost V 6 bases and J 6 bases; bases outside gene matches: 6.